This passage covers 21 T cell receptor beta chains from one sample sequenced in a study of Ad26.COV2.S vaccination and SARS-CoV-2 variants. This table comes from immunoSEQ multiplex PCR, and its TCRdb copy is limited to in-frame clones, with some not included. The sample holds some 240,000 clones, around 88% seen once. Treatment in this sample: around 19 received Ad26.COV2.S at low or high dose, single or two shots; roughly five received placebo; per-sample allocation not given. The investigators took samples on day 63 after the first vaccine or placebo injection. Material: peripheral blood, obtained in a trial of Ad26.COV2.S vaccine versus placebo. These receptors were taken from a person between 18 and 65 years old who received the Ad26.COV2.S COVID-19 vaccine or a placebo.

The rearrangement joins TRBV6-4 to TRBJ1-3, with 8 bases that match TRBD1. Unmatched junction bases numbered 6, after V lost 6 bases and J lost 2 bases. Per germline, CDR1 MRHNA and CDR2 SNTAGT. This CDR3 is built from 15 residues. CDR3 nucleotides: TGTGCCAGCAGCGCCGAGACAGGGGCTGGAAACACCATATATTTT. It translates to CASSAETGAGNTIYF.

The CDR3 reads CASSPGDRTEAFF. The CDR3 DNA is TGTGCCAGCAGTCCGGGGGACCGGACTGAAGCTTTCTTT. The gene calls are TRBV2 and TRBJ1-1; D perhaps matches TRBD1 (5 bases). V lost 5 bases, J lost 5 bases, and 12 bases lay in between. This CDR3 has 13 residues. CDR1 is SNHLY, CDR2 FYNNEI, per germline.

This clone occurred a few times. CDR3 residues: CASSQDNFGESVFEQYF. In DNA form, the CDR3 reads TGCGCCAGCAGCCAAGATAATTTCGGGGAGTCGGTCTTCGAGCAGTACTTC. This chain connects TRBV4-3 to TRBJ2-7; maybe TRBD2 (5 bases). The CDR3 runs to 17 residues. Trimming removed 0 bases from V and 6 bases from J, with 21 bases in between. Germline V gives CDR1 LGHNA, CDR2 YSLEER.

The V call is TRBV6-5, the J call TRBJ2-3; possibly TRBD1 or TRBD2 for D (5 bases each). Trimming shortened V by 2 bases and J by 1 base, and 10 bases separated the two germline ends. The CDR3 sequence is 15 residues long. From germline, CDR1 is MNHEY and CDR2 SVGAGI. CDR3 bases: TGTGCCAGCAGTTACGCCAGAGGGGGCACAGATACGCAGTATTTT. Translation: CASSYARGGTDTQYF.

The V and J genes are TRBV4-1 and TRBJ1-1, with D maybe TRBD1 (6 bases). The germline V gene encodes CDR1 MGHRA and CDR2 YSYEKL. V gave up 4 bases and J gave up 5 bases, with 17 bases separating them. This CDR3 spans 15 amino acids. The CDR3 spells CASSPLYRVRTEAFF. CDR3 in DNA: TGCGCCAGCAGCCCTCTATACAGGGTTCGGACTGAAGCTTTCTTT.

The chain employs TRBV10-3 and TRBJ1-4; D unclear. V gave up 0 bases and J gave up 17 bases, with 13 bases separating them. The germline CDR1 and CDR2 sequences are ENHRY and SYGVKD. The CDR3 is 12 residues long. The CDR3 sequence: CAISESGQNSFF. DNA of the CDR3: TGTGCCATCAGTGAGTCGGGCCAGAATAGCTTTTTT.

This chain uses TRBV24-1 with TRBJ2-3; weak D call: TRBD2 (6 bases). In germline, CDR1 is KGHDR, CDR2 SFDVKD. V gave up 1 base and J gave up 2 bases, with 12 bases separating them. The CDR3 is 16 amino acids. The CDR3 sequence is CATSDFHGLHTDTQYF. The CDR3 DNA follows: TGTGCCACCAGTGATTTCCACGGACTACACACAGATACGCAGTATTTT.

This clone was counted many times. The chain recombines TRBV9 with TRBJ1-3; weak D call: TRBD1 (6 bases). This CDR3 has 15 amino acids. The germline V and J ends were trimmed by 0 bases and 4 bases, with 11 bases remaining between them. Germline CDR1 reads SGDLS; CDR2 reads YYNGEE. CDR3 in DNA: TGTGCCAGCAGCGTAGGGACAGAAGGAGGAAACACCATATATTTT. Translation: CASSVGTEGGNTIYF.

This chain joins TRBV5-1 and TRBJ1-6, with TRBD1 as a possible D gene (5 bases). CDR3 length equals 16 residues. Trimming took 0 bases from V and 0 from J, leaving 7 bases between them. From germline, CDR1 is SGHRS and CDR2 YFSETQ. The CDR3, as DNA: TGCGCCAGCAGCTTGGCAGGGAGCTCCTATAATTCACCCCTCCACTTT. Residues: CASSLAGSSYNSPLHF.

The J gene is TRBJ1-5, the V gene TRBV5-6; a weak D match, TRBD1 (5 bases). Germline values: CDR1 SGHDT, CDR2 YYEEEE. This CDR3 has 13 amino acids. Trimming shortened V by 4 bases and J by 4 bases, and 9 bases separated the two germline ends. CDR3 protein: CASSPDSNQPQHF. The CDR3 DNA follows: TGTGCCAGCAGCCCCGACAGTAATCAGCCCCAGCATTTT.

The J gene is TRBJ2-3, the V gene TRBV20-1; the D gene is possibly TRBD2 (6 bases). CDR3 length: 15 amino acids. The germline V gene has CDR1 DFQATT and CDR2 SNEGSKA (reference sequence). V was pared by 3 bases and J by 3 bases, with 16 bases between. This CDR3 reads CSASVGRIRTDTQYF. The CDR3 region has the DNA TGCAGTGCTAGTGTCGGGAGAATTAGGACAGATACGCAGTATTTT.

The J gene is TRBJ2-3, the V gene TRBV5-1, with TRBD2 matching 10 bases. The CDR3 is made up of 17 amino acids. The V gene's germline CDR1 is SGHRS and CDR2 YFSETQ. V lost 4 bases and J lost 2; bases outside the gene matches: 10. CDR3 sequence (DNA): TGCGCCAGCAGCCCCGGGGCTAGCGGGGGTAACACAGATACGCAGTATTTT. It translates to CASSPGASGGNTDTQYF.

In regard to this clone: One junction end disagrees with the germline gene, perhaps due to a read error. CDR3 region: CASSLAVDFGEKLFF. CDR3 in DNA: TGTGCCAGCAGCCTAGCGGTTGATTTCGGGGAAAAACTGTTTTTT. V and J are TRBV7-9 and TRBJ1-4; unclear D gene. The CDR3 contains 15 residues. Germline CDR1 is SEHNR and CDR2 is FQNEAQ (reference sequence).

This clone was seen a few times. The chain combines TRBV18 with TRBJ2-2; tentative D call: TRBD1 (6 bases). The CDR3 is made up of 15 amino acids. Germline CDR1 is KGHSH and CDR2 is LQKENI. Trimming left V 3 bases short and J 6 bases short, with 14 bases between. CDR3 sequence: CASSPRVQGPGELFF. The DNA of the CDR3 is TGTGCCAGCTCACCCCGGGTACAGGGACCCGGGGAGCTGTTTTTT.

This clone was recorded once. V gene TRBV27 combines with J gene TRBJ2-2; no reliable D call. Per the germline V gene, CDR1 is MNHEY and CDR2 is SMNVEV (reference sequence). V dropped 4 bases and J dropped 0 bases, with 3 bases sitting between them. CDR3 length: 13 residues. The CDR3 loop is CASSWTNTGELFF. CDR3 bases: TGTGCCAGCAGTTGGACGAACACCGGGGAGCTGTTTTTT.

The J gene is TRBJ2-1, the V gene TRBV4-3; the D gene is possibly TRBD1 (7 bases). V was pared by 0 bases and J by 4 bases, with 13 bases between. The V gene's germline CDR1 is LGHNA and CDR2 YSLEER. This CDR3 spans 16 amino acids. The chain's CDR3 is CASSQDGGTVYNEQFF. The CDR3 nucleotides are TGCGCCAGCAGCCAAGATGGGGGGACAGTGTACAATGAGCAGTTCTTC.

This chain connects TRBV6-5 to TRBJ1-6; D remains ambiguous. Per germline, CDR1 MNHEY and CDR2 SVGAGI. The CDR3 consists of 12 residues. The ends were cut back, 2 bases at V and 5 bases at J, with 1 base in the middle. The DNA for the CDR3 is TGTGCCAGCAGTTACCATAATTCACCCCTCCACTTT. This codes for CASSYHNSPLHF.

The chain carries TRBV2 and TRBJ2-2; 7 positions agree with TRBD1. Germline trimming cut 9 bases from V and 5 bases from J; bases unmatched to any gene: 9. The germline V gene has CDR1 SNHLY and CDR2 FYNNEI. The CDR3 extends over 14 amino acids. The CDR3 DNA follows: TGTGCCAGAAGAAGGGGGCTAAGGACCGGGGAGCTGTTTTTT. It specifies CARRRGLRTGELFF.

This chain uses TRBV11-2 with TRBJ2-4; D is perhaps TRBD2 (9 bases). Germline CDR1 is SGHAT and CDR2 is FQNNGV. Trimming removed 5 bases from V and 3 bases from J, with 20 bases in between. This CDR3 spans 17 amino acids. This chain's CDR3 is CASSQGAGGFVKNIQYF. CDR3 in DNA: TGTGCCAGCAGCCAGGGGGCGGGAGGGTTCGTCAAAAACATTCAGTACTTC.

Comment on this clone: Sequence at one end of the junction differs from germline and may be a read error. This chain links TRBV3-1 (or the pseudogene TRBV3-2) with TRBJ2-7; D not resolved. The CDR3 consists of 15 residues. Germline lookup yields CDR1 LGHDT and CDR2 YNNKEL (reference sequence). CDR3 region: CASSEETITPPGQYF. DNA of the CDR3: TGTGCCAGCAGCGAAGAGACAATAACACCGCCCGGGCAGTACTTC.

The gene calls are TRBV7-2 and TRBJ2-1; the match to TRBD1 covers 8 bases. V shed 5 bases, J shed 6 bases, and the junction held 12 bases outside the gene matches. CDR1 is SGHTA and CDR2 is FQGNSA in the germline V gene. There are 16 residues in the CDR3. The CDR3 region has the DNA TGTGCCAGCAGCGCACGGACAGGGCTGACCCTCAATGAGCAGTTCTTC. Protein: CASSARTGLTLNEQFF.